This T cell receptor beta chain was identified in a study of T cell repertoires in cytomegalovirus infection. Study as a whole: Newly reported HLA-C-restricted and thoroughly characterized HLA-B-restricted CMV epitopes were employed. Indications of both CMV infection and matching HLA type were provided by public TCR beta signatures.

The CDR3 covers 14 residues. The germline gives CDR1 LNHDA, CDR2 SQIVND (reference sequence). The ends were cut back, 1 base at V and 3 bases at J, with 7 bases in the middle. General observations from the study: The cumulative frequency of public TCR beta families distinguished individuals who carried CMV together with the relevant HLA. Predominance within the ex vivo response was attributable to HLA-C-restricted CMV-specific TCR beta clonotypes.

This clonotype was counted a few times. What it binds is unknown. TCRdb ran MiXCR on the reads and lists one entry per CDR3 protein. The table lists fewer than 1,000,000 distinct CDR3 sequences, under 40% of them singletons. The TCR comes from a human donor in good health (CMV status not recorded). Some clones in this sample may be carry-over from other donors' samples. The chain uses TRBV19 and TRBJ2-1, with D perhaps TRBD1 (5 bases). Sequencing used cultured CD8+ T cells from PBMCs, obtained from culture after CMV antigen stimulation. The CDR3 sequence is CASSIAQGYNEQFF. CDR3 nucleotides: TGTGCCAGTAGTATAGCCCAGGGCTACAATGAGCAGTTCTTC.